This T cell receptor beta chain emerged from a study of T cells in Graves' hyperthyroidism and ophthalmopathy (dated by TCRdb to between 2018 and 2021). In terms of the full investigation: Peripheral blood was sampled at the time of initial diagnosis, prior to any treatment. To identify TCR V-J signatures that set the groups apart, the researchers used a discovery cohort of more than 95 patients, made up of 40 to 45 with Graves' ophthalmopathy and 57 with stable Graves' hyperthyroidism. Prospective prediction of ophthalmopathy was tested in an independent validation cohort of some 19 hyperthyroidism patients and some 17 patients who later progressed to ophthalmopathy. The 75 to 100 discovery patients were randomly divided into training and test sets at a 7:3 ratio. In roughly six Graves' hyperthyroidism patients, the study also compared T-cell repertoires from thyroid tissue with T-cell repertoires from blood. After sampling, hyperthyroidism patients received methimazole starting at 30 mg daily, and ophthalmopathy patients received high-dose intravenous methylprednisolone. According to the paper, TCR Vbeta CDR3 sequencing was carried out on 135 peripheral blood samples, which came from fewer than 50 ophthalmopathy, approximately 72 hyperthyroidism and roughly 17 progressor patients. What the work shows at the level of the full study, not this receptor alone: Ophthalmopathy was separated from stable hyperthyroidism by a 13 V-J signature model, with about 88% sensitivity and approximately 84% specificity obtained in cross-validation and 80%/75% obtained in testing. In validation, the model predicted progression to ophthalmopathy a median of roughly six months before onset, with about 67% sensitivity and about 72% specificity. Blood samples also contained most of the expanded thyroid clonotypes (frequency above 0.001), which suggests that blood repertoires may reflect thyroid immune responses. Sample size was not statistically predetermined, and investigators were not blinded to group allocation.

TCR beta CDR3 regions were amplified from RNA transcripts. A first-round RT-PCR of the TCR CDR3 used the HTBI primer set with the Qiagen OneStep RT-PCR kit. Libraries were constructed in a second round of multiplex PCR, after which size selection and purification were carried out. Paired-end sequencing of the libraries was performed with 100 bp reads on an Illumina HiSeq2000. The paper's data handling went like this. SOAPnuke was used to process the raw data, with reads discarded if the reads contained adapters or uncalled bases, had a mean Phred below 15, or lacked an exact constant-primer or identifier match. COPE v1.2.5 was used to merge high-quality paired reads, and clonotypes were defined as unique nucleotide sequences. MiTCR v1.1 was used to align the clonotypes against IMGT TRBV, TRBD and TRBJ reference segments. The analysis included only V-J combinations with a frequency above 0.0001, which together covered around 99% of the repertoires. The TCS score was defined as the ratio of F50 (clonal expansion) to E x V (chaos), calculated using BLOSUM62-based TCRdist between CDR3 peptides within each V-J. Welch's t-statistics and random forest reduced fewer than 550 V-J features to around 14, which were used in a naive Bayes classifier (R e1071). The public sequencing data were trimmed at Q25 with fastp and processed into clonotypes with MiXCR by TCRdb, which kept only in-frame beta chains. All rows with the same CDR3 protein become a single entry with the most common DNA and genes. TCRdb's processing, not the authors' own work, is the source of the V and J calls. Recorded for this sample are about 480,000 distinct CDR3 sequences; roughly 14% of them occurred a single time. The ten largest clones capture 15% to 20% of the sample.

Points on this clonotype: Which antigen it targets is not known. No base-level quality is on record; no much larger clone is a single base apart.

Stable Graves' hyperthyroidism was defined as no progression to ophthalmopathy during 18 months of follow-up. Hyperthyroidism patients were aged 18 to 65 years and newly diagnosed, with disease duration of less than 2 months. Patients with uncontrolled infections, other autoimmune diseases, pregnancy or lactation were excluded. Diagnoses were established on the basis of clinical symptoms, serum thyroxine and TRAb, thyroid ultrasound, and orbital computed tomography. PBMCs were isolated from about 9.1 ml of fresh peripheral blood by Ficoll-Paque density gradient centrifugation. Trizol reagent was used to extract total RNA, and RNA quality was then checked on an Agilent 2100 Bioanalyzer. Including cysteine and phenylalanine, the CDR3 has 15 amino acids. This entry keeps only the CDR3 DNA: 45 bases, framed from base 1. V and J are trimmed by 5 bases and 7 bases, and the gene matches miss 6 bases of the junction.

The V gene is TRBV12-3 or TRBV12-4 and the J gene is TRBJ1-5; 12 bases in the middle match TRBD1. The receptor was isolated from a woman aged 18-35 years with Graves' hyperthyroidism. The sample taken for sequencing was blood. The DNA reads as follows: TGTGCCAGCAGTGGCCGGGACAGGGGGCTCCAGCCCCAGCATTTT. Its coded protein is CASSGRDRGLQPQHF.